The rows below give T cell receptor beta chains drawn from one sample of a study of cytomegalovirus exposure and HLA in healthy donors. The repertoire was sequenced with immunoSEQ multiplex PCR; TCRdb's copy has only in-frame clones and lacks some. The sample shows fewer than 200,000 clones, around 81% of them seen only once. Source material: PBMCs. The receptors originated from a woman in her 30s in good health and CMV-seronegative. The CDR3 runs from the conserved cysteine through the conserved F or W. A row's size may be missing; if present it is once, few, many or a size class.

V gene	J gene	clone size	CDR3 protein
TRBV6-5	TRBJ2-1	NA	CASSYRGDFEQFF
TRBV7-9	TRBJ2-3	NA	CASSLDSPTDTQYF
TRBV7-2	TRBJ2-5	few	CASSLTPTSRRETQYF
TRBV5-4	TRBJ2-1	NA	CASSLGAGNPYNEQFF
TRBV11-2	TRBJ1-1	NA	CASSRTGYIEAFF
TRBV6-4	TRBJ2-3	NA	CASSAVGTASTDTQYF
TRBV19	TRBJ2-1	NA	CASSIGQSSYNEQFF
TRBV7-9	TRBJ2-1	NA	CSSSLALGSTYNEQFF
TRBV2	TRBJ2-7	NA	CASYRFYEQYF
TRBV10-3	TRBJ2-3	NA	CAIMVGGTDTQYF
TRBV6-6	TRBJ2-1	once	CASSYSTGGRNEQFF
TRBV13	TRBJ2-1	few	CASSLGGKGVGEQFF
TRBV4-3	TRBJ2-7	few	CASSQDRTSEQYF
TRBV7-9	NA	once	CASSLAGGVGSYEQYF
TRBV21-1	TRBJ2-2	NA	CASSKTSGGAGVTGELFF
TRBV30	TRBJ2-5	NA	CAWRARTGEETQYF
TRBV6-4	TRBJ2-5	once	CASSGSGRFRETQYF
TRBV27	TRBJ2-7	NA	CASSLSFRGYEQYF
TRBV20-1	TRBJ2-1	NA	CSAGGGNEQFF
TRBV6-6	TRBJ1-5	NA	CASSGTTGVQPQHF
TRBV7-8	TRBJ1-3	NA	CASSLDRVISTGNTIYF
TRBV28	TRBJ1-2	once	CASSLAFTGFDNYGYTF
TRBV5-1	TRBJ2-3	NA	CASSLAAGGPDTQYF
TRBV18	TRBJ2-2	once	CASAGRGTGELFF
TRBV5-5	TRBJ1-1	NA	CASSLVPGKNTEAFF
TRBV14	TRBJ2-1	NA	CASSHRLAGGSKISYNEQFF
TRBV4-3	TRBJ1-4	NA	CASSQRGTAATNEKLFF
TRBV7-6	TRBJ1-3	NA	CASSFAGHSSGNTIYF